The source of this T cell receptor (beta chain) is a study of CD8 T cells in ankylosing spondylitis. Study-wide points: As reported, disease-linked clones showed significant enrichment in matched ankylosing spondylitis synovial fluid.

This clonotype was seen a few times. Its antigen is unknown. This CDR3 spans 13 amino acids. The V end was cut by 10 bases, the J end by 1 base, with 13 bases between. Germline lookup yields CDR1 MNHNY and CDR2 SVGAGI (reference sequence). Making the TCR beta libraries involved quantitative 5'-RACE with molecular barcodes. TCRdb ran MiXCR on the 5' RACE reads and lists one entry per CDR3 protein. The sample has about 140,000 distinct CDR3 sequences, 30% to 35% seen once; the top ten hold around 6.2%. V usage is TRBV6-6 and J usage is TRBJ1-1; perhaps TRBD1 as D (5 bases). This clonotype was sampled from a male donor with ankylosing spondylitis. The sample taken for sequencing was synovial fluid, either unsorted or a sorted T cell fraction (not recorded which). CDR3 nucleotide sequence: TGTGCCACTAAGGGACCCCAGAACACTGAAGCTTTCTTT. Protein sequence: CATKGPQNTEAFF.